This paragraph covers one TCR beta chain sequence. Its antigen is as yet unknown. Method: immunoSEQ multiplex PCR; TCRdb's copy keeps in-frame clones and lacks some. This sample has 550,000 to 850,000 clones, with 72% found just once. J was trimmed by 9 bases and V by 7 bases; bases with no gene match: 9. The CDR3 contains 14 residues. From germline, CDR1 is MRHNA and CDR2 SNTAGT. The sample comes from a study of shared clonotypes between healthy human individuals. Whole-study results and caveats: Non-shared clonotypes had lower generation probabilities than those shared by all four donors. Represented genetic and exposure-history diversity was restricted by having few donors.

None of the donors, who were healthy HIV-negative adults, had recently had acute infections or vaccinations. Specimen: memory CD4+ T cells sorted from blood. Documented subset: CD45RA-negative fraction. This chain joins TRBV6-4 and TRBJ2-1; 10 nucleotides match TRBD2. The clonotype comes from a woman aged 25-40 years in good health. The chain's CDR3 is CASKQREGRIEQFF. The CDR3, as DNA: TGTGCCAGCAAACAGCGGGAGGGCCGTATTGAGCAGTTCTTC.